The 23 T cell receptor beta chains in this list originate from one sample, sequenced in a study of identical twins. Using its own MiXCR run on the 5' RACE reads, TCRdb lists one record per CDR3 protein. The table shows 750,000 to 950,000 distinct CDR3 sequences, with roughly an eighth occurring only once. This sample was shared with a second study, whose subject was yellow fever vaccine responses in identical twins.

Sequencing was carried out using PBMCs. These receptors originate from a woman in her late teens or twenties in good health.

J is TRBJ1-1 and V is TRBV12-3 or TRBV12-4; 7 nucleotides align to TRBD1. This CDR3 is 14 amino acids long. V shed 7 bases, J shed 4 bases, and the junction held 9 bases outside the gene matches. CDR3: CASTTGQPSTEAFF. CDR3 nucleotides: TGTGCCAGCACCACGGGACAGCCGAGCACTGAAGCTTTCTTT.

This clonotype was seen more than once but under ten times. This chain links TRBV7-3 with TRBJ2-1; 9 nucleotides agree with TRBD1. V lost 5 bases and J lost 8; bases outside the gene matches: 13. CDR1 is SGHTA, CDR2 FQGTGA, per germline. This CDR3 has 16 residues. The CDR3 sequence: CASSITGGEPRDEQFF. Here the CDR3 DNA reads TGTGCCAGCAGCATCACAGGGGGCGAGCCTCGGGATGAGCAGTTCTTC. Full variable domain (missing parts from reference TRBV7-3 and TRBJ2-1): GAGVSQTPSNKVTEKGKYVELRCDPISGHTALYWYRQSLGQGPEFLIYFQGTGAADDSGLPNDRFFAVRPEGSVSTLKIQRTERGDSAVYLCASSITGGEPRDEQFFGPGTRLTVL.

The rearrangement joins TRBV15 to TRBJ2-6, with unresolved D. This CDR3 has 14 residues. Looked up from germline, CDR1 is LNHNV and CDR2 is YYDKDF (reference sequence). V dropped 4 bases and J dropped 14 bases, with 18 bases sitting between them. CDR3 in DNA: TGTGCCACCAGCAAGGAACAGAGTTCCCTTTTCCTGACTTTC. It encodes CATSKEQSSLFLTF.

This clonotype came up many times. This chain joins TRBV12-3 or TRBV12-4 and TRBJ2-1; D uncertain. Between the trimmed V and J ends, which lost 3 bases and 6 bases, there was a span of 12 bases. The CDR3 covers 14 residues. CDR3 nucleotide sequence: TGTGCCAGCAGTTTGACTCCCAAGATCAATGAGCAGTTCTTC. Translation: CASSLTPKINEQFF.

This clonotype was picked up a small number of times. This sequence joins TRBV20-1 and TRBJ2-1; 8 positions agree with TRBD2. The CDR3 has 15 residues. CDR1 and CDR2 from the germline V gene are DFQATT and SNEGSKA (reference sequence). V was clipped by 3 bases and J by 4 bases; unmatched bases: 8. The CDR3 region has the DNA TGCAGTGCTAGTCACGCGGGACTAGGGTACAATGAGCAGTTCTTC. It translates to CSASHAGLGYNEQFF.

There are many counts of this clonotype. V and J are TRBV6-5 and TRBJ1-5; TRBD1 aligns across 7 bases. This CDR3 is 15 amino acids long. Germline V CDR1 and CDR2: MNHEY, SVGAGI. V gave up 0 bases and J gave up 4 bases; unmatched junction bases: 3. CDR3 amino acids: CASSYSGTENQPQHF. For the CDR3, the DNA is TGTGCCAGCAGTTACTCCGGGACAGAGAATCAGCCCCAGCATTTT.

This clonotype turned up a few times. This CDR3 is CASSLWTGPYEQYF. The CDR3 coding sequence is TGCGCCAGCAGCCTTTGGACAGGGCCCTACGAGCAGTACTTC. This chain joins TRBV5-1 and TRBJ2-7; 8 bases map to TRBD1. The CDR3 sequence is 14 residues long. Trimming took 4 bases from V and 2 from J; bases not matched to a gene: 5. Germline V gene lookup returns CDR1 SGHRS and CDR2 YFSETQ.

DNA of the CDR3: TGTGCCACCCTGGAATCTGGGGCCAACGTCCTGACTTTC. It specifies CATLESGANVLTF. The chain carries TRBV24-1 and TRBJ2-6; D is uncertain. V lost 9 bases and J 1 base, leaving 6 bases between the germline ends. This CDR3 is built from 13 residues. Germline CDR1 KGHDR, CDR2 SFDVKD.

There are a few counts of this clonotype. The rearrangement uses TRBV11-2 and TRBJ2-1, with D possibly being TRBD1 (5 bases). The V gene's germline CDR1 is SGHAT and CDR2 FQNNGV. The CDR3 is 14 residues long. Trimming stripped 6 bases from V and 6 bases from J, with 15 bases between. CDR3 bases: TGTGCCAGCAGTATTTTAATTGGGGCCAATGAGCAGTTCTTC. This translates into CASSILIGANEQFF.

A few counts support this clonotype. The V call is TRBV7-3, the J call TRBJ2-1; no clear D gene. Trimming removed 4 bases at V and 15 bases at J, with 19 bases between. The CDR3 length is 13 residues. The germline gives CDR1 SGHTA, CDR2 FQGTGA. CDR3 protein: CASSSQQGSGLFF. The CDR3, as DNA: TGTGCCAGCAGCTCCCAACAAGGGTCCGGTCTGTTCTTC. The full variable domain, in which reference TRBV7-3 and TRBJ2-1 provide the parts outside the CDR3, is GAGVSQTPSNKVTEKGKYVELRCDPISGHTALYWYRQSLGQGPEFLIYFQGTGAADDSGLPNDRFFAVRPEGSVSTLKIQRTERGDSAVYLCASSSQQGSGLFFGPGTRLTVL.

The rearrangement links TRBV6-5 to TRBJ2-1, with 10 nucleotides matching TRBD2. This CDR3 is 18 amino acids long. V lost 3 bases to trimming and J lost 0 bases; unmatched junction nucleotides: 8. Germline CDR1 reads MNHEY; CDR2 reads SVGAGI. The CDR3 is CASSYVGTSVSSYNEQFF. The CDR3 region has the DNA TGTGCCAGCAGTTATGTCGGGACTAGCGTTAGCTCCTACAATGAGCAGTTCTTC.

In this sample, this clonotype turned up a few times. This sequence joins TRBV3-1 and TRBJ2-2, with D perhaps matching TRBD2 (6 bases). The CDR3 is 18 amino acids. The germline V gene encodes CDR1 LGHDT and CDR2 YNNKEL (reference sequence). V gave up 0 bases and J gave up 7 bases, with 21 bases separating them. This CDR3 reads CASSQDRRRGTGSGELFF. In DNA form, the CDR3 reads TGTGCCAGCAGCCAAGACCGTCGGCGGGGTACGGGTAGCGGGGAGCTGTTTTTT.

This clonotype appeared a few times. The rearrangement links TRBV7-2 to TRBJ2-1, with TRBD2 matching over 11 bases. Germline values: CDR1 SGHTA, CDR2 FQGNSA. V shed 6 bases and J 1 base; nucleotides not matched to a gene: 8. This CDR3 is 17 amino acids long. For the CDR3, the DNA is TGTGCCAGCAGGCTGAGTAGCGGGGGGGGATCCTACAATGAGCAGTTCTTC. Translated: CASRLSSGGGSYNEQFF.

This sequence joins TRBV29-1 and TRBJ2-5; tentative D call: TRBD1 (6 bases). V was clipped by 6 bases and J by 0 bases, with 14 bases between them. CDR3 size: 14 residues. Germline V gives CDR1 SQVTM, CDR2 ANQGSEA. CDR3 protein: CSVRPRDNQETQYF. As DNA, the CDR3 is TGCAGCGTCCGTCCCCGGGACAACCAAGAGACCCAGTACTTC.

V usage is TRBV20-1 and J usage is TRBJ1-5; D is possibly TRBD1 (5 bases). The V end was cut by 4 bases, the J end by 4 bases, with 17 bases between. The germline CDR1 and CDR2 sequences are DFQATT and SNEGSKA (reference sequence). CDR3 length equals 15 residues. As DNA, the CDR3 is TGCAGTGCTAATCCGCCGGGACGGGAAAATCAGCCCCAGCATTTT. Translation gives CSANPPGRENQPQHF.

This clonotype was picked up a small number of times. This chain links TRBV10-3 with TRBJ2-5, with TRBD2 identical over 8 bases. This CDR3 has 14 amino acids. CDR1 and CDR2 from the germline V gene are ENHRY and SYGVKD. With V trimmed by 6 bases and J by 5 bases, 8 bases remained unmatched. The CDR3 loop is CAIRTGTRDETQYF. Written as DNA, the CDR3 is TGTGCCATCAGGACCGGGACTAGGGACGAGACCCAGTACTTC.

Ten or more counts support this clonotype. This rearrangement joins TRBV18 to TRBJ2-5, with 8 bases identical to TRBD2. The CDR3 covers 15 residues. The V gene's germline CDR1 is KGHSH and CDR2 LQKENI. The ends lost 6 bases at V and 1 base at J; junction bases unmatched: 7. The CDR3 loop reads CASSPTRGVQETQYF. The CDR3 nucleotides read TGTGCCAGCTCTCCGACGCGGGGGGTCCAAGAGACCCAGTACTTC.

V gene TRBV3-1 combines with J gene TRBJ2-1, with unresolved D. Looked up from germline, CDR1 is LGHDT and CDR2 is YNNKEL (reference sequence). V was pared by 3 bases and J by 8 bases, with 5 bases between. The CDR3 loop spans 11 amino acids. The CDR3 sequence: CASSQYYEQFF. The CDR3 DNA is TGTGCCAGCAGCCAGTACTATGAGCAGTTCTTC.

With respect to this clonotype: This may arise from a read error, as a much more abundant clone is one base away. V usage is TRBV15 and J usage is TRBJ2-1; 11 bases are shared with TRBD1. The CDR3 consists of 16 residues. The germline CDR1 and CDR2 sequences are LNHNV and YYDKDF (reference sequence). J was trimmed by 6 bases and V by 1 base; bases with no gene match: 5. The CDR3 loop reads CATSRGRTGGFNEQFF. In DNA, the CDR3 is TGTGCCACCAGCAGAGGAAGGACAGGGGGCTTCAATGAGCAGTTCTTC.

This clonotype appeared a few times. This rearrangement joins TRBV2 to TRBJ2-5; D gene ambiguous. V was clipped by 1 base and J by 5 bases, with 8 bases between them. The CDR3 is 13 residues long. CDR1 is SNHLY and CDR2 is FYNNEI in the germline V gene. The CDR3 protein is CASSEDTWETQYF. The CDR3 nucleotides are TGTGCCAGCAGTGAAGACACGTGGGAGACCCAGTACTTC. The variable domain in full, completed from reference TRBV2 and TRBJ2-5, reads EPEVTQTPSHQVTQMGQEVILRCVPISNHLYFYWYRQILGQKVEFLVSFYNNEISEKSEIFDDQFSVERPDGSNFTLKIRSTKLEDSAMYFCASSEDTWETQYFGPGTRLLVL.

DNA of the CDR3: TGCAGTGGAAGAGGAAGCTCCTACAATGAGCAGTTCTTC. Protein: CSGRGSSYNEQFF. The V and J genes are TRBV20-1 and TRBJ2-1; D call uncertain. Germline CDR1 DFQATT, CDR2 SNEGSKA (reference sequence). V lost 7 bases and J lost 0, with 10 bases in between. The CDR3 contains 13 residues.

To note about this clonotype: An end of the junction does not agree with germline; a read error may underlie this. The CDR3 protein is CASSYSGVQGELFF. Here the CDR3 DNA reads TGTGCCAGCAGCTACTCAGGGGTGCAGGGGGAGCTGTTTTTT. The chain links TRBV6-2 or TRBV6-3 to TRBJ2-2; a possible D gene is TRBD1 (6 bases). This CDR3 is built from 14 residues. Germline V gives CDR1 MNHEY, CDR2 SVGEGT.

V is TRBV6-1 and J is TRBJ1-1; TRBD1 matches at 8 bases. Germline V gene data show CDR1 as MNHNS and CDR2 as SASEGT. V lost 5 bases, J lost 4 bases, and 12 bases stayed unmatched. The CDR3 is 16 amino acids. In nucleotides, the CDR3 is TGTGCCAGCAGTCCGACTCCAGGGGGCGGGGGCACTGAAGCTTTCTTT. Protein: CASSPTPGGGGTEAFF.